A selection of T cell receptor beta chains follows, all from one sample in a study of CD4 and CD8 cells across lung adenocarcinoma regions. TCRdb independently ran MiXCR on the PCR reads; one entry per CDR3 protein. The data show some 23,000 distinct CDR3 sequences, 40% to 50% seen once. Sequences were obtained from CD8+ T cells from the center of a lung tumor. The receptor source for this set is a male donor with lung adenocarcinoma. The CD4 and CD8 labels of this study may be unreliable. CDR3s include the opening cysteine and the closing phenylalanine or tryptophan. D genes are given only for firm matches. Clone size is given for some rows only: seen once, a few or many times, or a class if the clone is expanded.

CASSWQGVGEQFF,TGTGCCAGCAGTTGGCAGGGAGTGGGGGAGCAGTTCTTC,NA,TRBJ2-1,NA,TRBV25-1
CASSLGLANYGTDTQYF,TGTGCCAGCAGTCTGGGACTAGCTAACTATGGCACAGATACGCAGTATTTT,TRBD2,TRBJ2-3,few,TRBV6-1
CASSLGPKNIQYF,TGCGCCAGCAGTCTCGGACCCAAAAACATTCAGTACTTC,NA,TRBJ2-4,many,TRBV10-1
CASLRGGSYNEQFF,TGTGCCAGCCTCAGAGGGGGATCCTACAATGAGCAGTTCTTC,NA,TRBJ2-1,few,TRBV6-1
CASSVVHSGANVLTF,TGTGCCAGCAGCGTAGTTCACTCTGGGGCCAACGTCCTGACTTTC,NA,TRBJ2-6,NA,TRBV9
CASRGGTIEQFF,TGTGCCAGCAGGGGGGGGACTATTGAGCAGTTCTTC,TRBD2,TRBJ2-1,NA,TRBV12-3/TRBV12-4
CASSETGGDTGELFF,TGCGCCAGCAGTGAGACAGGGGGCGACACCGGGGAGCTGTTTTTT,TRBD1,TRBJ2-2,NA,TRBV10-2
CAGSLLGPKNEQFF,TGTGCCGGCAGCTTACTAGGGCCCAAAAACGAGCAGTTCTTC,NA,TRBJ2-1,NA,TRBV7-3
CASSSVAGLTDTQYF,TGTGCCAGCAGTTCAGTAGCGGGATTGACAGATACGCAGTATTTT,TRBD2,TRBJ2-3,few,TRBV5-6
CASSSGLAGGKDTQYF,TGTGCCAGCAGCTCCGGACTAGCGGGAGGGAAAGATACGCAGTATTTT,TRBD2,TRBJ2-3,many,TRBV7-3
CASSRRTSENTGELFF,TGCGCCAGCAGCCGGCGGACTAGCGAGAACACCGGGGAGCTGTTTTTT,TRBD2,TRBJ2-2,NA,TRBV4-1
CASAPRGKQTQYF,TGTGCTAGTGCCCCACGGGGGAAACAGACCCAGTACTTC,NA,TRBJ2-5,many,TRBV12-5
CASETLVSTETLFF,TGTGCCAGCGAGACTCTCGTGAGCACCGAGACGCTGTTTTTT,NA,TRBJ2-2,NA,TRBV9
CASSQDRPLRYNSPLHF,TGCGCCAGCAGCCAAGATCGGCCCCTCCGGTATAATTCACCCCTCCACTTT,NA,TRBJ1-6,NA,TRBV4-1
CASSPGRAQETQYF,TGCGCCAGCAGTCCGGGGCGGGCCCAAGAGACCCAGTACTTC,NA,TRBJ2-5,many,TRBV10-1
CASRGEGEGDTQYF,TGTGCGAGCAGGGGGGAGGGGGAGGGAGATACCCAGTATTTT,NA,TRBJ2-3,NA,TRBV11-2
CASSESQGTSNGYTF,TGCGCCAGCAGTGAGTCGCAGGGCACCTCCAATGGCTACACCTTC,NA,TRBJ1-2,many,TRBV10-2
CASSLSPAQGAPEQYF,TGTGCCAGCAGTTTAAGCCCCGCACAGGGGGCGCCCGAGCAGTACTTC,TRBD1,TRBJ2-7,NA,TRBV27
CASSLGEGRYEQFF,TGTGCCAGCAGCTTGGGGGAGGGCCGATATGAGCAGTTCTTC,TRBD2,TRBJ2-1,many,TRBV7-2
CASSQGTSGGNEQFF,TGTGCCAGCAGCCAAGGGACTAGCGGGGGAAATGAGCAGTTCTTC,TRBD2,TRBJ2-1,once,TRBV4-2
CASSKVGRAADMQYF,TGTGCCAGCTCCAAAGTCGGACGAGCCGCAGACATGCAGTACTTT,NA,TRBJ2-4,NA,TRBV6-1
CASSLDGSFPYEQYF,TGTGCCAGCAGCTTAGATGGGAGTTTCCCCTACGAGCAGTACTTC,NA,TRBJ2-7,few,TRBV7-8
CASSKAGGGGDTQYF,TGCGCCAGCAGCAAAGCGGGAGGTGGGGGAGATACGCAGTATTTT,TRBD2,TRBJ2-3,many,TRBV10-1
CASSLDWGADTQYF,TGCGCCAGCAGCCTGGACTGGGGCGCAGATACGCAGTATTTT,NA,TRBJ2-3,few,TRBV5-1
CASSSSVRYNEQFF,TGTGCCAGCAGTTCGTCCGTAAGGTACAATGAGCAGTTCTTC,NA,TRBJ2-1,NA,TRBV6-5
CAWSSGVGADTQYF,TGTGCCTGGAGTTCTGGAGTTGGAGCAGATACGCAGTATTTT,NA,TRBJ2-3,many,TRBV30
CASSADSGAYNEQFF,TGTGCCAGCAGTGCTGATAGCGGAGCCTACAATGAGCAGTTCTTC,NA,TRBJ2-1,NA,TRBV6-1
CASSDAGTGVGDIQYF,TGTGCCAGCAGTGACGCGGGGACGGGAGTCGGGGACATTCAGTATTTC,NA,TRBJ2-3,NA,TRBV6-1
CASRRGQGSYNEQFF,TGTGCCAGCAGGCGCGGACAGGGCTCCTACAATGAGCAGTTCTTC,TRBD1,TRBJ2-1,NA,TRBV6-1
CCGGLGGGDQETQYF,TGTTGCGGGGGGCTCGGGGGCGGCGACCAAGAGACCCAGTATTTC,NA,TRBJ2-5,NA,TRBV8-2
CASSVALEQFF,TGCGCCAGCAGCGTAGCGCTTGAGCAGTTCTTC,NA,TRBJ2-1,NA,TRBV10-2
CASSLAIDRRVLGGEQFF,TGTGCCAGCAGCTTAGCCATAGACAGGAGAGTCCTGGGGGGTGAGCAGTTCTTC,NA,TRBJ2-1,few,TRBV7-8